Each of the 22 T cell receptor beta chains below was sequenced from the same sample in a study of blood T cell repertoires in COVID-19. Data came from immunoSEQ multiplex PCR; TCRdb stores just in-frame clones and leaves some out. The table shows fewer than 150,000 clones, with approximately 83% occurring only once. Sequencing was carried out using peripheral blood. These receptor sequences come from a woman aged 45-65 years who had recovered from COVID-19.

The chain recombines TRBV6-5 with TRBJ2-7, with D unclear. CDR1 is MNHEY and CDR2 is SVGAGI in the germline V gene. Between the trimmed V and J ends, which lost 8 bases and 8 bases, there was a span of 13 bases. This CDR3 comprises 11 residues. The CDR3 DNA is TGTGCCAGCGATTACAGCCTGCAGCAGTACTTC. Translation gives CASDYSLQQYF.

The CDR3 loop reads CASSQSTFTNEKLFF. The CDR3 DNA reads as TGTGCCAGCAGCCAATCGACATTTACTAATGAAAAACTGTTTTTT. V is TRBV3-1 (or the pseudogene TRBV3-2) and J is TRBJ1-4; D not resolved. Germline V gene sequence: CDR1 LGHDT, CDR2 YNNKEL (reference sequence). CDR3 size: 15 residues. The V gene lost 2 bases and the J gene lost 2 bases, with 9 bases spanning the gap.

The V gene is TRBV11-2, the J gene TRBJ2-2; 7 bases are shared with TRBD2. Germline trimming cut 5 bases from V and 5 bases from J; bases unmatched to any gene: 11. Germline V gene lookup returns CDR1 SGHAT and CDR2 FQNNGV. The CDR3 contains 16 residues. CDR3 DNA sequence: TGTGCCAGCAGCCTCCGGGACTACCTATTAACCGGGGAGCTGTTTTTT. It encodes CASSLRDYLLTGELFF.

J is TRBJ2-3 and V is TRBV7-3; possibly TRBD1 for D (5 bases). The CDR3 is 15 residues long. The germline V gene has CDR1 SGHTA and CDR2 FQGTGA. Trimming removed 2 bases from V and 0 bases from J, with 9 bases in between. As DNA, the CDR3 is TGTGCCAGCAGCTTACAGGGTCCTAGCACAGATACGCAGTATTTT. Translated: CASSLQGPSTDTQYF.

This chain links TRBV12-3 or TRBV12-4 with TRBJ1-5, with a tentative D call TRBD1 (5 bases). V was pared by 8 bases and J by 11 bases, with 13 bases between. This CDR3 has 11 amino acids. CDR3 coding DNA: TGTGCCAGCCGCCTGGGGGGGACCCAGCATTTT. Translation gives CASRLGGTQHF.

The gene calls are TRBV9 and TRBJ2-3; the D is unclear. Germline CDR1 SGDLS, CDR2 YYNGEE. Trimming removed 0 bases from V and 6 bases from J, with 14 bases in between. The CDR3 is 15 amino acids. CDR3 coding DNA: TGTGCCAGCAGCGTAGGGGCAGAACCCTTGGATACGCAGTATTTT. Translation: CASSVGAEPLDTQYF.

The chain uses TRBV20-1 and TRBJ2-1, with D perhaps matching TRBD2 (6 bases). The CDR3 runs 15 residues. Trimming stripped 3 bases from V and 0 bases from J, with 12 bases between. CDR1 is DFQATT and CDR2 is SNEGSKA in the germline V gene (reference sequence). This CDR3 is CSASILALSYNEQFF. The DNA for the CDR3 is TGCAGTGCTAGTATACTAGCACTCTCCTACAATGAGCAGTTCTTC.

The chain links TRBV30 to TRBJ2-6, with unresolved D. From germline, CDR1 is GTSNPN and CDR2 SVGIG (reference sequence). The CDR3 runs 15 residues. V was pared by 4 bases and J by 0 bases, with 10 bases between. CDR3 residues: CAWTPGYSGANVLTF. In DNA form, the CDR3 reads TGTGCCTGGACGCCGGGTTACTCTGGGGCCAACGTCCTGACTTTC.

The CDR3 spells CASSLLFGLAGVEQFF. The CDR3 region has the DNA TGCGCCAGCAGCCTCCTCTTCGGACTAGCGGGAGTTGAGCAGTTCTTC. The rearrangement links TRBV4-1 to TRBJ2-1; 13 bases fit TRBD2. The CDR3 has 16 amino acids. J gave up 9 bases and V 4 bases, and 9 bases lay outside the gene matches. The germline V gene has CDR1 MGHRA and CDR2 YSYEKL.

This sequence joins TRBV27 and TRBJ1-5; D is uncertain. This CDR3 spans 13 amino acids. Germline V gives CDR1 MNHEY, CDR2 SMNVEV (reference sequence). V was pared by 3 bases and J by 1 base, with 4 bases between. DNA of the CDR3: TGTGCCAGCAGTTTTTTAAGCAATCAGCCCCAGCATTTT. This codes for CASSFLSNQPQHF.

The chain recombines TRBV9 with TRBJ2-1; 9 bases are shared with TRBD1. The germline V gene has CDR1 SGDLS and CDR2 YYNGEE. This CDR3 is 15 amino acids long. Trimming at V came to 4 bases and at J to 2 bases, leaving 4 bases not matched to a gene. The CDR3 is CASSRRDRAYNEQFF. The CDR3 coding sequence is TGTGCCAGCAGCAGACGGGACAGGGCCTACAATGAGCAGTTCTTC.

In DNA, the CDR3 is TGTGCCAGCAGCCAAGAAGGTGGGCCTAGCGGGGGGGCGAATACGCAGTATTTT. Protein sequence: CASSQEGGPSGGANTQYF. The rearrangement uses TRBV4-2 and TRBJ2-3, with 12 bases lining up with TRBD2. V dropped 0 bases and J dropped 7; count of bases not matched to a gene: 11. CDR1 is LGHNA, CDR2 YNFKEQ, per germline. The CDR3 spans 18 residues.

This clone was seen only once. This rearrangement joins TRBV23-1 to TRBJ1-2; a weak D match, TRBD1 (5 bases). TRBV23-1 is reported as an ORF; its role is uncertain. Trimming removed 5 bases from V and 2 bases from J, with 15 bases in between. This CDR3 contains 15 residues. The CDR3 DNA sequence: TGCGCCAGCAGTACTGTCCAAACAGGAAACTATGGCTACACCTTC. Its protein is CASSTVQTGNYGYTF.

This clone was recorded at least ten times. The CDR3 DNA follows: TGTGCCAGCAGCTGGGCGGGGAGCTCCTACAATGAGCAGTTCTTC. Amino acid sequence: CASSWAGSSYNEQFF. The chain employs TRBV11-2 and TRBJ2-1; D is perhaps TRBD2 (6 bases). The length of the CDR3 is 15 residues. V was cut by 4 bases and J by 0 bases, with 10 bases left in between. CDR1 is SGHAT and CDR2 is FQNNGV in the germline V gene. Based on the CDR3 plus reference TRBV11-2 and TRBJ2-1, the full variable domain is EAGVAQSPRYKIIEKRQSVAFWCNPISGHATLYWYQQILGQGPKLLIQFQNNGVVDDSQLPKDRFSAERLKGVDSTLKIQPAKLEDSAVYLCASSWAGSSYNEQFFGPGTRLTVL.

The chain combines TRBV18 with TRBJ1-2, with 7 nucleotides matching TRBD1. Germline V gene sequence: CDR1 KGHSH, CDR2 LQKENI. Trimming cost V 1 base and J 5 bases; bases outside gene matches: 10. The CDR3 consists of 16 residues. Here the CDR3 reads CASSPRTGQELYGYTF. For the CDR3, the DNA is TGTGCCAGCTCACCACGAACAGGACAGGAGTTATATGGCTACACCTTC.

The V call is TRBV14, the J call TRBJ2-5; D might be TRBD2 (5 bases). The CDR3 covers 15 residues. V was pared by 4 bases and J by 4 bases, with 16 bases between. CDR1 SGHDN and CDR2 FVKESK come from the germline V gene. CDR3 region: CASSRALALVETQYF. CDR3 bases: TGTGCCAGCAGCCGGGCCCTAGCCCTCGTAGAGACCCAGTACTTC.

The chain couples TRBV2 to TRBJ2-2; 8 bases line up with TRBD1. The V segment lost 7 bases and the J segment 7 bases; nucleotides outside the gene matches: 14. The length of the CDR3 is 16 residues. From germline, CDR1 is SNHLY and CDR2 FYNNEI. The CDR3 is CASIRETGEGSGELFF. For the CDR3, the DNA is TGTGCCAGCATAAGGGAGACAGGGGAAGGAAGCGGGGAGCTGTTTTTT. Supplemented by reference TRBV2 and TRBJ2-2, the full variable domain reads EPEVTQTPSHQVTQMGQEVILRCVPISNHLYFYWYRQILGQKVEFLVSFYNNEISEKSEIFDDQFSVERPDGSNFTLKIRSTKLEDSAMYFCASIRETGEGSGELFFGEGSRLTVL.

This clone appeared once. The CDR3 DNA follows: TGTGCCAGTAGTATTGGGCTAGCGGGGGGTCGCGATACGCAGTATTTT. Protein product: CASSIGLAGGRDTQYF. V and J are TRBV19 and TRBJ2-3; TRBD2 aligns across 11 bases. V was pared by 3 bases and J by 6 bases, with 8 bases of the junction left unmatched. The CDR3 has 16 amino acids. The V gene's germline CDR1 is LNHDA and CDR2 SQIVND (reference sequence).

The chain links TRBV3-1 (or the pseudogene TRBV3-2) to TRBJ1-2, with D uncertain. V lost 4 bases to trimming and J lost 6 bases, with 18 bases between them. Germline V gives CDR1 LGHDT, CDR2 YNNKEL (reference sequence). The CDR3 totals 15 residues. The CDR3 is CASSRSEGRANGYTF. The CDR3 DNA follows: TGTGCCAGCAGCCGATCCGAGGGTAGGGCGAATGGCTACACCTTC.

This clone was found a few times. The rearrangement links TRBV5-1 to TRBJ2-2; D is ambiguous. Germline V gene lookup returns CDR1 SGHRS and CDR2 YFSETQ. Deletions cut 0 bases from V and 4 bases from J, with 7 bases between. This CDR3 spans 14 amino acids. The CDR3 loop is CASSLGAATGELFF. The CDR3 DNA reads TGCGCCAGCAGCTTGGGGGCAGCCACCGGGGAGCTGTTTTTT.

This clone has just a few counts. J is TRBJ1-3 and V is TRBV11-2; D gene uncertain. V gave up 5 bases and J gave up 2 bases, with 4 bases separating them. CDR3 length: 12 residues. Germline CDR1 and CDR2: SGHAT and FQNNGV. CDR3 protein: CASSLAGNTIYF. The DNA for the CDR3 is TGTGCCAGCAGCCTCGCTGGAAACACCATATATTTT.

The chain links TRBV18 to TRBJ1-1; TRBD1 might be the D (5 bases). The V gene lost 4 bases and the J gene lost 3 bases, with 12 bases spanning the gap. CDR1 is KGHSH and CDR2 is LQKENI in the germline V gene. CDR3 length: 14 residues. The CDR3 protein is CASSLRQKDTEAFF. As DNA, the CDR3 is TGTGCCAGCTCACTAAGACAGAAGGACACTGAAGCTTTCTTT.